This paragraph covers one TCR beta chain sequence. Antigen unknown. The sample originates from a study of cytomegalovirus exposure and HLA in healthy donors. Findings and caveats of the study: For cytomegalovirus status, the classifier reportedly gave diagnoses with high specificity and sensitivity.

Primers for the PCR totalled 60 Vbeta and 13 Jbeta. TCRdb keeps only in-frame clones here, not all; method: immunoSEQ multiplex PCR. The sample carries approximately 110,000 clones, about 85% recorded once. In nominal health when sampled, donors likely had unrecorded immune exposures nonetheless. Looked up from germline, CDR1 is MNHEY and CDR2 is SVGAGI. V gave up 7 bases and J gave up 3 bases; unmatched junction bases: 6. The CDR3 is 14 residues long. The chain has TRBV6-5 and TRBJ2-1; 7 positions match TRBD2. The specimen sequenced was PBMCs. This clonotype originated in a man in his fifties in good health and CMV-seronegative. CDR3: CASNKPGGYNEQFF. The CDR3 DNA sequence: TGTGCCAGCAACAAACCGGGGGGCTACAATGAGCAGTTCTTC.